This TCR beta chain was found in a study of tumor-infiltrating lymphocytes in localized non-small cell lung cancer. With regard to this clone: The antigen is not known.

Study observations and caveats: Tumors had more T cell infiltration than uninvolved lung, per TCRbeta sequencing and CD3 counts.

TCRdb's copy holds only in-frame clones and misses some; the assay was immunoSEQ multiplex PCR. The table has 25,000 to 30,000 clones, approximately 85% seen once. The TCR sequence derives from a human donor with non-small cell lung cancer. Sequenced material: lung tumor tissue.

The chain's CDR3 is CSVDGLNSYNEQFF. The CDR3 region has the DNA TGCAGCGTCGACGGACTAAACTCCTACAATGAGCAGTTCTTC. This chain links TRBV29-1 with TRBJ2-1; D is possibly TRBD2 (6 bases). CDR3 size: 14 residues. Germline-derived CDR1 and CDR2 are SQVTM and ANQGSEA. V lost 6 bases and J 0 bases, leaving 12 bases between the germline ends.